A selection of T cell receptor beta chains follows, all from one sample in a study of T cell responses to AZD1222 COVID-19 vaccine. TCRdb's table, derived via immunoSEQ multiplex PCR, lists solely in-frame clones and lacks some. This sample has roughly 180,000 clones, with roughly nine tenths found just once. Here the sequenced sample was peripheral blood, taken 28 days after the second AZD1222 dose. The receptors derive from an adult who received the AZD1222 COVID-19 vaccine. The CDR3 runs from the conserved cysteine through the conserved F or W. D genes are given only for firm matches. Size is omitted from some rows. Given values are once, few, many or a class for expanded clones.

J gene	V gene	D gene	clone size	CDR3 protein	CDR3 DNA
TRBJ1-4	TRBV13	TRBD1	-	CASSASTGNEKLFF	TGTGCCAGCAGCGCCTCGACAGGGAATGAAAAACTGTTTTTT
TRBJ1-1	TRBV7-9	TRBD1	-	CASSHSGTGSTEAFF	TGTGCCAGCAGCCACTCCGGGACAGGGAGCACTGAAGCTTTCTTT
TRBJ2-2	TRBV4-2	TRBD2	once	CASSQDFGLAGGRDTGELFF	TGTGCCAGCAGCCAAGATTTCGGACTAGCGGGAGGGAGGGACACCGGGGAGCTGTTTTTT
TRBJ1-6	TRBV18	-	-	CASSPGAGENSPLHF	TGTGCCAGCTCCCCCGGGGCAGGGGAAAATTCACCCCTCCACTTT
TRBJ2-2	TRBV7-2	-	-	CASSLALGGSAGELFF	TGTGCCAGCAGCTTAGCCCTTGGTGGATCGGCCGGGGAGCTGTTTTTT
TRBJ1-1	TRBV11-2	-	-	CASSFGGGRGREAFF	TGTGCCAGCAGCTTCGGGGGAGGGAGGGGCCGAGAAGCTTTCTTT
TRBJ2-3	TRBV19	TRBD2	-	CASSETGGSDTQYF	TGTGCCAGTAGTGAGACGGGAGGGAGTGATACGCAGTATTTT
TRBJ1-1	TRBV30	-	-	CAWSVMGNTEAFF	TGTGCCTGGAGTGTCATGGGGAACACTGAAGCTTTCTTT
TRBJ2-7	TRBV5-4	-	-	CASSYHSGEQYF	TGTGCCAGCAGCTATCATTCCGGCGAGCAGTACTTC
TRBJ1-4	TRBV19	TRBD1	-	CASSMGDRTNEKLFF	TGTGCCAGTAGTATGGGGGACAGGACGAATGAAAAACTGTTTTTT
TRBJ1-5	TRBV7-8	-	-	CASSLGSLQPQHF	TGTGCCAGCAGCTTGGGCAGCCTTCAGCCCCAGCATTTT
TRBJ2-7	TRBV21-1	-	-	CASSKLGGPQYEQYF	TGTGCCAGCAGCAAACTGGGGGGCCCTCAATACGAGCAGTACTTC
TRBJ2-1	TRBV5-1	TRBD2	-	CASVGLAGVYNEQFF	TGCGCCAGCGTAGGACTAGCGGGAGTTTACAATGAGCAGTTCTTC
TRBJ2-7	TRBV12-3/TRBV12-4	-	-	CASSWVRGHEQYF	TGTGCCAGCAGTTGGGTCAGGGGTCACGAGCAGTACTTC
TRBJ2-5	TRBV11-2	TRBD1	-	CASSLRGPGQGEETQYF	TGTGCCAGCAGCTTGAGGGGTCCGGGGCAGGGGGAAGAGACCCAGTACTTC
TRBJ2-7	TRBV6-5	-	-	CASSYSPQSLLYEQYF	TGTGCCAGCAGTTACAGCCCACAATCCTTACTCTACGAGCAGTACTTC
TRBJ2-7	TRBV3-1/TRBV3-2	-	-	CASSSGGQKQYF	TGTGCCAGCAGCTCGGGTGGTCAAAAGCAGTACTTC
TRBJ1-6	TRBV6-5	-	-	CASSFREAYNSPLHF	TGTGCCAGCAGTTTTAGGGAAGCCTATAATTCACCCCTCCACTTT
TRBJ1-2	TRBV2	-	-	CARGSTTTRGYTF	TGTGCCAGAGGGAGCACTACTACCCGTGGCTACACCTTC
TRBJ1-2	TRBV5-4	TRBD1	-	CASSLEAGGDYGYTF	TGTGCCAGCAGCTTGGAGGCAGGGGGCGACTATGGCTACACCTTC
TRBJ2-3	TRBV27	-	-	CASSLYGRDTDTQYF	TGTGCCAGCAGTTTATATGGCAGAGACACAGATACGCAGTATTTT
TRBJ1-1	TRBV6-5	TRBD1	-	CASSPGGRGTEAFF	TGTGCCAGCAGTCCAGGGGGTCGGGGCACTGAAGCTTTCTTT
TRBJ1-1	TRBV29-1	-	-	CSVNRDSNTEAFF	TGCAGCGTGAACCGGGACTCGAACACTGAAGCTTTCTTT
TRBJ2-3	TRBV9	TRBD2	-	CASSVALAGISTDTQYF	TGTGCCAGCAGCGTAGCTCTAGCGGGGATTAGCACAGATACGCAGTATTTT
TRBJ1-1	TRBV11-2	-	-	CASSLAIGRAFF	TGTGCCAGCAGCTTAGCGATAGGGAGGGCTTTCTTT
TRBJ2-3	TRBV2	TRBD1	once	CASSPAWGRGSADTQYF	TGTGCCAGCAGCCCCGCCTGGGGCAGGGGGTCGGCAGATACGCAGTATTTT
TRBJ1-1	TRBV5-6	-	-	CASSLGQVMNTEAFF	TGTGCCAGCAGCTTGGGACAGGTAATGAACACTGAAGCTTTCTTT
TRBJ1-3	TRBV27	-	-	CASSLLGSGNTIYF	TGTGCCAGCAGTCTCCTCGGCTCTGGAAACACCATATATTTT
TRBJ2-3	TRBV6-2/TRBV6-3	TRBD2	-	CASSYGASGGYGTQYF	TGTGCCAGCAGTTACGGTGCTAGCGGGGGTTATGGGACGCAGTATTTT
TRBJ1-1	TRBV14	-	-	CASSQDRLYTEAFF	TGTGCCAGCAGCCAAGATCGACTCTACACTGAAGCTTTCTTT
TRBJ2-6	TRBV19	-	-	CASSIGHLGQGLSGANVLTF	TGTGCCAGTAGTATCGGGCACTTGGGCCAGGGACTCTCTGGGGCCAACGTCCTGACTTTC
TRBJ2-7	TRBV19	-	-	CASSITRSLGEQYF	TGTGCCAGTAGTATAACCAGGAGTCTAGGAGAGCAGTACTTC
TRBJ2-4	TRBV6-6	-	-	CASSYRDGRDIQYF	TGTGCCAGCAGTTACCGGGATGGGCGAGACATTCAGTACTTC
TRBJ1-1	TRBV19	-	once	CASSIVLNTEAFF	TGTGCCAGTAGTATCGTTTTAAACACTGAAGCTTTCTTT
TRBJ2-6	TRBV7-6	-	once	CASSLVWGEANVLTF	TGTGCCAGCAGCTTAGTATGGGGAGAGGCCAACGTCCTGACTTTC
TRBJ2-1	TRBV6-6	TRBD1	-	CASSPTGPRIYNEQFF	TGTGCCAGCAGTCCGACAGGGCCCCGAATTTACAATGAGCAGTTCTTC
TRBJ2-2	TRBV11-2	TRBD2	-	CASSTRTSGGDYTGELFF	TGTGCCAGCAGCACCCGGACTAGCGGGGGGGATTATACCGGGGAGCTGTTTTTT
TRBJ2-7	TRBV9	-	-	CASTRGGDLLSYEQYF	TGTGCCAGCACCCGTGGGGGAGACCTACTTTCCTACGAGCAGTACTTC
TRBJ1-6	TRBV30	-	-	CAWSGQVNSPLHF	TGTGCCTGGAGTGGGCAGGTAAATTCACCCCTCCACTTT
TRBJ2-1	TRBV28	-	once	CASSLGRVNEQFF	TGTGCCAGCAGTTTGGGCAGGGTCAATGAGCAGTTCTTC
TRBJ1-2	TRBV25-1	-	few	CASSEILRYVNRGGYTF	TGTGCCAGCAGTGAAATTTTGAGGTATGTGAATAGGGGCGGCTACACCTTC
TRBJ2-1	TRBV18	TRBD2	once	CASSTRTSGRLNEQFF	TGTGCCAGCTCAACCAGGACTAGCGGGAGGCTAAATGAGCAGTTCTTC
TRBJ1-5	TRBV7-8	-	-	CASGPEGPYQPQHF	TGTGCCAGCGGGCCCGAGGGTCCTTATCAGCCCCAGCATTTT
TRBJ2-2	TRBV7-3	-	once	CASSLTGLGGPGELFF	TGTGCCAGCAGCTTAACGGGACTCGGAGGTCCCGGGGAGCTGTTTTTT
TRBJ2-1	TRBV20-1	-	-	CSASLGIEQFF	TGCAGTGCTAGTTTAGGCATAGAGCAGTTCTTC
TRBJ1-2	TRBV6-5	-	-	CASRRDTANYGYTF	TGTGCCAGCAGAAGGGACACCGCTAACTATGGCTACACCTTC
TRBJ1-2	TRBV12-3/TRBV12-4	TRBD1	-	CASSLPGGNGYTF	TGTGCCAGCAGTTTACCAGGGGGCAATGGCTACACCTTC
TRBJ1-4	TRBV6-5	-	-	CASSYWGQGEKLFF	TGTGCCAGCAGTTATTGGGGTCAGGGTGAAAAACTGTTTTTT
TRBJ1-2	TRBV19	TRBD1	few	CASQPRDRENYGYTF	TGTGCCAGCCAACCTAGGGACAGGGAAAACTATGGCTACACCTTC
TRBJ2-5	TRBV5-1	-	-	CASSLGDMSRGTQYF	TGCGCCAGCAGCTTGGGGGATATGTCACGTGGGACCCAGTACTTC